The 6 T cell receptor beta chains given below trace back to one sample, sequenced in a study of T cell clonotyping in hematopoietic cell transplantation. Sequenced by immunoSEQ multiplex PCR; TCRdb stores in-frame clones only, minus some. The sample gives 9,500 to 13,000 clones, about 76% of which show up once; roughly 7.9% is in the top ten. The material was PBMCs, obtained 30 days after allogeneic stem cell transplant. Receptors were obtained from a female patient between 40 and 55 years old who had an allogeneic stem cell transplant from a related donor, so T cells may come from the graft donor. Some clones in this sample may be carry-over from other donors' samples.

In its sample, this clone was seen a few times. The J gene is TRBJ2-7, the V gene TRBV11-3; no definite D call. This CDR3 is 12 amino acids long. Germline values: CDR1 SGHNT, CDR2 YENEEA. V was shortened by 3 bases and J by 5 bases, with 8 bases between the two germline ends. The CDR3 nucleotides read TGTGCCAGCAGCTTTCTTCGCAACGAGCAGTACTTC. This encodes CASSFLRNEQYF.

The rearrangement joins TRBV5-1 to TRBJ2-7, with TRBD1 matching over 12 bases. CDR1 is SGHRS, CDR2 YFSETQ, per germline. J gave up 5 bases and V 3 bases, and 3 bases lay outside the gene matches. The CDR3 is 14 residues long. For the CDR3, the DNA is TGCGCCAGCAGCTATGGGACAGGGGGCAACGAGCAGTACTTC. Its translation is CASSYGTGGNEQYF.

In its sample, this clone ranks as hyperexpanded. The V call is TRBV6-5, the J call TRBJ1-1; the D gene is possibly TRBD1 (5 bases). The CDR3 has 12 amino acids. Germline V lookup: CDR1 MNHEY, CDR2 SVGAGI. The ends were cut back, 4 bases at V and 5 bases at J, with 8 bases in the middle. The CDR3 DNA follows: TGTGCCAGCAGTTTTGGGGGGACTGAAGCTTTCTTT. It is translated as CASSFGGTEAFF.

This clone was seen once. V usage is TRBV6-1 and J usage is TRBJ2-7; 8 nucleotides line up with TRBD1. This CDR3 contains 20 residues. The germline V gene has CDR1 MNHNS and CDR2 SASEGT. The V gene end was trimmed by 0 bases and the J gene end by 1 base; junction bases not matched to a gene: 17. The chain's CDR3 is CASSEAATAGLDRESYEQYF. The DNA of the CDR3 is TGTGCCAGCAGTGAAGCAGCCACCGCAGGACTGGACAGGGAATCCTACGAGCAGTACTTC.

This chain connects TRBV6-5 to TRBJ2-6; possible D gene TRBD2, 5 bases. The germline CDR1 and CDR2 sequences are MNHEY and SVGAGI. Trimming pared 5 bases from V and 0 bases from J, leaving 5 bases between. The CDR3 spans 14 residues. CDR3 residues: CASSRGSGANVLTF. CDR3 sequence (DNA): TGTGCCAGCAGTCGGGGCTCTGGGGCCAACGTCCTGACTTTC.

This chain links TRBV4-3 with TRBJ2-7; no definite D call. Germline CDR1 reads LGHNA; CDR2 reads YSLEER. The CDR3 consists of 13 residues. Trimming stripped 3 bases from V and 0 bases from J, with 6 bases between. The CDR3: CASSQGSSYEQYF. The CDR3 region has the DNA TGCGCCAGCAGCCAGGGGTCCTCCTACGAGCAGTACTTC.